Each of the 8 T cell receptor beta chains below was sequenced from the same sample in a study of blood T cell repertoires in COVID-19. The protocol was immunoSEQ multiplex PCR, while the TCRdb copy is restricted to in-frame clones and leaves out a portion. The sample includes 250,000 to 350,000 clones, approximately 90% of them seen just once. The sequencing sample was made of peripheral blood. These receptors came from a woman aged 55-70 years with acute or convalescent COVID-19.

The chain employs TRBV6-5 and TRBJ1-1; 8 bases fit TRBD1. Germline CDR1 reads MNHEY; CDR2 reads SVGAGI. V trimming: 6 bases; J trimming: 1 base; junction bases outside the gene matches: 4. The CDR3 runs 14 residues. CDR3 sequence reads: CASSDRGPNTEAFF. CDR3 coding DNA: TGTGCCAGCAGCGACAGGGGCCCGAACACTGAAGCTTTCTTT.

The chain is built from TRBV27 and TRBJ1-6, with 7 bases matching TRBD1. The CDR3 consists of 15 residues. The germline V gene has CDR1 MNHEY and CDR2 SMNVEV (reference sequence). Unmatched junction bases numbered 8, after V lost 6 bases and J lost 6 bases. The CDR3 DNA is TGTGCCAGCAGATTTTCGGACAGGCGTAATTCACCCCTCCACTTT. Amino acid sequence: CASRFSDRRNSPLHF.

This chain uses TRBV28 with TRBJ1-2; D is perhaps TRBD1 (5 bases). CDR1 is MDHEN and CDR2 is SYDVKM in the germline V gene. This CDR3 contains 16 residues. Deletions cut 3 bases from V and 3 bases from J, with 17 bases between. CDR3 in amino acids: CASSFNLRGKDYGYTF. As DNA, the CDR3 is TGTGCCAGCAGTTTTAATCTGCGGGGGAAAGACTATGGCTACACCTTC.

This clone was counted a single time. This chain connects TRBV5-1 to TRBJ1-3; the D gene is possibly TRBD1 (6 bases). The CDR3 contains 15 residues. The germline gives CDR1 SGHRS, CDR2 YFSETQ. Trimming removed 3 bases from V and 3 bases from J, with 13 bases in between. CDR3 nucleotides: TGCGCCAGCAGCTGGGCTCCAGGGGTTGGAAACACCATATATTTT. This translates into CASSWAPGVGNTIYF.

This chain uses TRBV9 with TRBJ1-4, with D perhaps TRBD1 (5 bases). CDR3 length: 15 residues. Germline V lookup: CDR1 SGDLS, CDR2 YYNGEE. Trimming took 8 bases from V and 5 from J, leaving 19 bases between them. CDR3 in DNA: TGTGCCAGTAGGAGGGGCGGCAGACTGAATGAAAAACTGTTTTTT. This sequence encodes CASRRGGRLNEKLFF.

The chain has TRBV3-1 (or the pseudogene TRBV3-2) and TRBJ2-3; D not certain. Trimming pared 4 bases from V and 6 bases from J, leaving 11 bases between. The CDR3 runs 13 residues. The germline V gene encodes CDR1 LGHDT and CDR2 YNNKEL (reference sequence). DNA for the CDR3: TGTGCCAGCAGCCTTACTACGAAGGATACGCAGTATTTT. It codes for CASSLTTKDTQYF.

V gene TRBV23-1 combines with J gene TRBJ2-1; D may be TRBD1 (5 bases). TRBV23-1 is labeled an ORF, and its function is uncertain. The CDR3 loop spans 16 amino acids. V lost 6 bases to trimming and J lost 3 bases, with 18 bases between them. The CDR3 bases are TGCGCCAGCAGCCCGATCGACAGCGTTGTCTACAATGAGCAGTTCTTC. It specifies CASSPIDSVVYNEQFF.

The chain's CDR3 is CAWSPRQGNQPQHF. The CDR3 DNA is TGTGCCTGGAGCCCTCGACAGGGGAATCAGCCCCAGCATTTT. The chain joins TRBV30 to TRBJ1-5; 8 nucleotides match TRBD1. V dropped 3 bases and J dropped 4; count of bases not matched to a gene: 5. CDR1 is GTSNPN and CDR2 is SVGIG in the germline V gene (reference sequence). This CDR3 contains 14 residues. Using reference TRBV30 and TRBJ1-5 for the parts outside the CDR3, the full variable domain is SQTIHQWPATLVQPVGSPLSLECTVEGTSNPNLYWYRQAAGRGLQLLFYSVGIGQISSEVPQNLSASRPQDRQFILSSKKLLLSDSGFYLCAWSPRQGNQPQHFGDGTRLSIL.